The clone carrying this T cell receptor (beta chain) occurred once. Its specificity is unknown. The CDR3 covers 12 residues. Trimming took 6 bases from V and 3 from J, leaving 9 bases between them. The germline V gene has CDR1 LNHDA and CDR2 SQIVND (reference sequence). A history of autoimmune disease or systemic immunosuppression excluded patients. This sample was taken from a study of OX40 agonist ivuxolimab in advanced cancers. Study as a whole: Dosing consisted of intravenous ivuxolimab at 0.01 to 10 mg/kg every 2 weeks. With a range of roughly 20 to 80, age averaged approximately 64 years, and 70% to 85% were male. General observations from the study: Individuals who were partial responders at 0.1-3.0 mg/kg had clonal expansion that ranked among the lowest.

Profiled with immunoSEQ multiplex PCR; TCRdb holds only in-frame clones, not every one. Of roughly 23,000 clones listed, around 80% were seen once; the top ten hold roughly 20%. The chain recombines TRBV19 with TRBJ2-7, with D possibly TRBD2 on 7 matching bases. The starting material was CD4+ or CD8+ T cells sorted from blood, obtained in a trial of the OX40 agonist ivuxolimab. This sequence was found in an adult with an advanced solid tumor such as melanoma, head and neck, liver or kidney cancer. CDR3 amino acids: CASSGGLYEQYF. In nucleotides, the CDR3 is TGTGCCAGTAGCGGGGGGCTCTACGAGCAGTACTTC. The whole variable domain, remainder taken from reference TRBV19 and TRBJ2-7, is DGGITQSPKYLFRKEGQNVTLSCEQNLNHDAMYWYRQDPGQGLRLIYYSQIVNDFQKGDIAEGYSVSREKKESFPLTVTSAQKNPTAFYLCASSGGLYEQYFGPGTRLTVT.